This T cell receptor beta chain was observed in a study of T cells in Graves' hyperthyroidism and ophthalmopathy. Study details: Peripheral blood draws took place at initial diagnosis, ahead of any treatment. Points from the study as a whole: Ophthalmopathy, which appeared later, was predicted by the model a median 6.5 months before onset. Blood held most thyroid clonotypes expanded above 0.001 frequency.

As for this clonotype: Its target is unknown.

Graves' hyperthyroidism showing no ophthalmopathy progression within 18 months was considered stable. Amplification targeted TCR beta CDR3 regions from RNA transcripts. Researchers ran a first-round RT-PCR on the TCR CDR3 using the HTBI primer set. From the multiplex PCR reads, TCRdb called clonotypes with MiXCR, one entry per CDR3 protein. The sample comprises under 350,000 distinct CDR3 sequences, roughly 23% of which are singletons, and around 48% rests with the top ten. V lost 5 bases and J lost 4; bases outside the gene matches: 6. The CDR3 extends over 15 amino acids. CDR1 SGHRS and CDR2 YFSETQ come from the germline V gene.

The genes are TRBV5-1 and TRBJ1-2, with 12 positions matching TRBD1. The clonotype originates from a woman in her forties or fifties with Graves' hyperthyroidism. Sequenced material: blood. The CDR3, as DNA: TGCGCCAGCAGTATGGAGGGACAGGGGGCCTATGGCTACACCTTC. Translation gives CASSMEGQGAYGYTF.